This T cell receptor beta chain was documented in a study of OX40 agonist ivuxolimab in advanced cancers. General notes on the study: Ivuxolimab, which targeted the costimulatory receptor OX40 (CD134), was an agonistic, fully human IgG2 monoclonal antibody. Intravenous ivuxolimab was administered to patients every 2 weeks at six dose levels: 0.01, 0.1, 0.3, 1.5, 3 and 10 mg/kg. The paper reports the monotherapy dose-escalation portion (N = 52 patients) of the phase I ivuxolimab trial. Prior anti-PD-1, anti-PD-L1 or anti-CTLA-4 therapy was permitted, and roughly two fifths of dose-escalation patients had received checkpoint inhibitors. In the dose-escalation cohort, around 80% of patients were male, and the mean age was 60 years with a range of about 20 to 80. Peripheral TCRbeta sequencing aimed to test whether ivuxolimab altered TCR sequence diversity and caused clonal T-cell expansion. Of the 50 to 55 patients in dose escalation, around 19 had hepatocellular carcinoma, approximately 15 had melanoma, 9 had renal cell carcinoma and 9 had head and neck cancer. Partial responses occurred in three dose-escalation patients: two with cutaneous melanoma and one with hepatocellular carcinoma.

Patients with a history of autoimmune disease or receiving systemic immunosuppression were excluded from the trial. Peripheral blood for TCR sequencing was collected from all dose cohorts at baseline, on cycle 4 day 1, and on cycle 7 day 1. Samples came from an open-label, multicenter, first-in-human phase I dose-escalation trial of ivuxolimab. Adults with locally advanced or metastatic head and neck squamous cell, hepatocellular, melanoma or renal cell carcinoma were enrolled in the trial. Before TCR sequencing, CD4+ T cells and CD8+ T cells from peripheral blood were sorted into separate populations. Findings and caveats that apply to the study as a whole: Low levels of normalized T-cell clonal expansion were also seen in some patients who did not respond. On average, CD8+ T cells showed more expanded clones than CD4+ T cells after ivuxolimab. In the 0.1-3.0 mg/kg groups, partial responders had among the lowest normalized peripheral clonal expansion, particularly in CD8+ T cells. At doses from 0.1 to 3.0 mg/kg, clonal expansion was seen in both CD4+ and CD8+ blood T cells between baseline and week 6. The antigen specificity of the peripheral T cells that underwent clonal expansion was not determined.

Genomic DNA was extracted from sorted cells for sequencing of the TCRbeta CDR3 region. TCRbeta CDR3 regions were sequenced using the immunoSEQ Assay. What TCRdb holds here is the immuneACCESS table cut down to in-frame rearrangements. Part of the clones is not present; checked against another copy, under half of the missing clones reflect an unresolved V gene, and the others are unexplained. This sample comprises under 80,000 clones, around 85% of them detected only once. The leading ten clones occupy roughly 4% of the sample. To note about this clone: Its binding antigen is unknown. Base-call qualities are not available, and no considerably larger clone is one nucleotide away.

The CDR3, cysteine through phenylalanine, is 16 amino acids long. Just the 48-base CDR3 DNA is kept, in frame starting at base 1. Unmatched junction bases come to 7, with V trimmed by 0 bases and J by 6 bases. CDR1 and CDR2 are read off the germline V gene as KGHSH and LQKENI. The chain is made from TRBV18 and TRBJ2-2, with 7 middle bases fitting TRBD1. Sequencing was performed on CD4+ or CD8+ T cells sorted from blood, taken in a trial of the OX40 agonist ivuxolimab. This TCR was sampled from an adult with an advanced solid tumor such as melanoma, head and neck, liver or kidney cancer. The sequenced DNA: TGTGCCAGCTCACCACCGCGGACAGGTCAACCCGGGGAGCTGTTTTTT. This encodes CASSPPRTGQPGELFF.